The source of this TCR beta chain is a study of T cells in localized non-small cell lung cancer. Study findings and constraints: There was higher T cell clonality in uninvolved adjacent lung than in tumor, and it was highest there. Median approximately 58 top-100 tumor clones were shared with paired adjacent lung.

The V gene's germline CDR1 is LNHDA and CDR2 SQIVND (reference sequence). The junction had 12 bases not matched to a gene; V was cut back by 6 bases and J by 15 bases. The CDR3 has 13 amino acids. Sequencing used immunoSEQ multiplex PCR; TCRdb keeps in-frame clones, though not all of them. The sample lists tens of thousands of clones, 88% occurring once. About this clone: Its antigen is not identified.

The sample here was peripheral blood, taken before any cancer treatment. The chain is built from TRBV19 and TRBJ2-1; TRBD1 matches 9 bases. The receptor was isolated from a female donor older than 55 with stage I squamous cell lung carcinoma. CDR3 sequence: CASRTINGQGPFF. CDR3 bases: TGTGCCAGTAGAACGATTAATGGACAGGGGCCGTTCTTC.